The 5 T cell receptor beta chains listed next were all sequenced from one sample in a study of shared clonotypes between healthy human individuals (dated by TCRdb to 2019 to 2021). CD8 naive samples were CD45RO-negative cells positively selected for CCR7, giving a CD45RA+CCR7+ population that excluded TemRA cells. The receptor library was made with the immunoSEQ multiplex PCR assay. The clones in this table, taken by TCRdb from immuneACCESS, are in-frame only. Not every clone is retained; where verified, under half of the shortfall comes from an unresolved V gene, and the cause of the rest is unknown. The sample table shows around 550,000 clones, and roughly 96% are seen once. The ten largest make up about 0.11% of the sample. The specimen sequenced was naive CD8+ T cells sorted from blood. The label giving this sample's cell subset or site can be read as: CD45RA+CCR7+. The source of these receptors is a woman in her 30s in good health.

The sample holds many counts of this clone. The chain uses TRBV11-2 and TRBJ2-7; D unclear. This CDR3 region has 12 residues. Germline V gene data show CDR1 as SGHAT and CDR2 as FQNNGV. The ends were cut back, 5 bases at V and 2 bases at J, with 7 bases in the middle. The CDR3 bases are TGTGCCAGCAGCACGAGCGCCTACGAGCAGTACTTC. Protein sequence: CASSTSAYEQYF.

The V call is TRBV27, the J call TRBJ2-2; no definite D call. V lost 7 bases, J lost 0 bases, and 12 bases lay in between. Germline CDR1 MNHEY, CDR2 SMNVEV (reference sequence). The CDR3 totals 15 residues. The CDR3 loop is CASTKDPSNTGELFF. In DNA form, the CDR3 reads TGTGCCAGCACTAAGGACCCCTCGAACACCGGGGAGCTGTTTTTT.

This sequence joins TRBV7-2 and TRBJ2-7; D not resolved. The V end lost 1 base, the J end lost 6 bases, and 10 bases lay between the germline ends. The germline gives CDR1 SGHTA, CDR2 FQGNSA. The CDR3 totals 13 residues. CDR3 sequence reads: CASSLGRVVEQYF. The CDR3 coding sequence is TGTGCCAGCAGCTTAGGCCGGGTCGTCGAGCAGTACTTC.

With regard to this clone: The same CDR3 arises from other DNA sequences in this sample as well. This CDR3 reads CASSDSYEQYF. CDR3 in DNA: TGTGCCAGCAGTGACAGCTACGAGCAGTACTTC. The V gene is TRBV25-1, the J gene TRBJ2-7; D is undetermined. CDR1 and CDR2 (germline): MGHDK, SYGVNS. The CDR3 consists of 11 residues. Deletions cut 3 bases from V and 3 bases from J, with 3 bases between.

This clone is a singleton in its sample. As DNA, the CDR3 is TGTGCCAGCAGTCCGTACCGGACAGGAGATCAGCCCCAGCATTTT. Protein product: CASSPYRTGDQPQHF. The rearrangement uses TRBV28 and TRBJ1-5, with 7 bases lining up with TRBD1. V trimming: 5 bases; J trimming: 5 bases; junction bases outside the gene matches: 9. From germline, CDR1 is MDHEN and CDR2 SYDVKM. There are 15 residues in the CDR3.